This TCR beta chain was recovered during a study of blood T cell repertoires in COVID-19. Clones were sequenced by immunoSEQ multiplex PCR, and TCRdb holds only the in-frame ones, with some missing. The sample lists hundreds of thousands of clones; 70% to 85% were seen once. This clone was picked up one time. Germline V gives CDR1 SGDLS, CDR2 YYNGEE. Trimming left V 4 bases short and J 1 base short, with 8 bases between. The CDR3 loop spans 13 amino acids. The chain employs TRBV9 and TRBJ1-1; perhaps TRBD1 as D (5 bases). The sequencing input was PBMCs or T cells enriched from blood (not recorded which). The receptor comes from a woman aged 60 to 75 who had recovered from COVID-19. DNA of the CDR3: TGTGCCAGCAGCTTCCAGGGGAACACTGAAGCTTTCTTT. Translation gives CASSFQGNTEAFF.